This TCR beta chain is drawn from a study of shared clonotypes between healthy human individuals. The V gene's germline CDR1 is MNHEY and CDR2 SVGAGI. The CDR3 has 15 amino acids. Unmatched junction bases numbered 8, after V lost 5 bases and J lost 8 bases. Only in-frame clones appear in the TCRdb table, and some are missing; sequencing was by immunoSEQ multiplex PCR. The sample lists about 520,000 clones, approximately 94% occurring once. The TCR originated in a woman aged 30 to 39 in good health. The chain employs TRBV6-5 and TRBJ1-4, with 10 bases matching TRBD1. The sequenced material came from naive CD4+ T cells sorted from blood. Subset of the sample: CD45RA+ positively selected. The CDR3 sequence is CASSNDRGRREKLFF. As DNA, the CDR3 is TGTGCCAGCAGTAACGACAGGGGGCGGCGGGAAAAACTGTTTTTT.